The clone carrying this T cell receptor beta chain was recorded many times. Primers targeting TRAV and TRBV primed first-strand cDNA, covering alpha and beta chains. It was with a constant-region primer and a V-primer adapter that TCRs were amplified over 20 PCR cycles. The authors amplified isolated mRNA by in vitro transcription. TCRdb analysed the reads with MiXCR anew, one entry per CDR3 protein. The sample consists of approximately 91,000 distinct CDR3 sequences, more than 20% of them appearing once. This sample was included in a study of low-dose radiotherapy and immunotherapy resistance in tumors. Germline V gene data show CDR1 as SGHTA and CDR2 as FQGTGA. V was trimmed by 5 bases and J by 3 bases, leaving 13 bases between them. The CDR3 has 15 residues. Documented time point: after trial treatment. Documented treatment: LDRT plus nivolumab, ipilimumab, low-dose cyclophosphamide and aspirin (RACIN trial).

This specimen was PBMCs, taken after low-dose radiotherapy plus immunotherapy. The rearrangement joins TRBV7-3 to TRBJ2-2, with D hard to call. The clonotype comes from a female donor with ovarian cancer. CDR3 bases: TGTGCCAGCAGCCTAATGATAACAGACACCGGGGAGCTGTTTTTT. Amino acid sequence: CASSLMITDTGELFF.